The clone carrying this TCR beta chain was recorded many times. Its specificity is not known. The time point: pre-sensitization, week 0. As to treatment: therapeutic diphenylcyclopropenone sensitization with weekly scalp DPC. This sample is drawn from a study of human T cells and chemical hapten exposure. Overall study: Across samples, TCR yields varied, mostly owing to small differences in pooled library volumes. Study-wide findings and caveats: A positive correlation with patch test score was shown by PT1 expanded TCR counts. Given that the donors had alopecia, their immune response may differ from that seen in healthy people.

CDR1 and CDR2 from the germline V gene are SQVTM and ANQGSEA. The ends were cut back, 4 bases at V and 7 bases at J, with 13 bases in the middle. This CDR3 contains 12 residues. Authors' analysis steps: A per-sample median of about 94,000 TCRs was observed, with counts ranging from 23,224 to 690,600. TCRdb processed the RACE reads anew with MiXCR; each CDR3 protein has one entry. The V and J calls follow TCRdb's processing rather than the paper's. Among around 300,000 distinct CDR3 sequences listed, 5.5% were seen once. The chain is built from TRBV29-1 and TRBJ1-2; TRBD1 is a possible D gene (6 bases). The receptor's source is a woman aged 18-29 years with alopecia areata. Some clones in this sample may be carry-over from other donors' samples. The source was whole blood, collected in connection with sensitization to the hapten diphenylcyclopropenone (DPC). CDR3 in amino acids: CSVGSGDGGYTF. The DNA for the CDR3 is TGCAGCGTTGGCTCAGGGGATGGTGGCTACACCTTC. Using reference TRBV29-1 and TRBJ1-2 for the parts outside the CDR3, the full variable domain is SAVISQKPSRDICQRGTSLTIQCQVDSQVTMMFWYRQQPGQSLTLIATANQGSEATYESGFVIDKFPISRPNLTFSTLTVSNMSPEDSSIYLCSVGSGDGGYTFGSGTRLTVV.